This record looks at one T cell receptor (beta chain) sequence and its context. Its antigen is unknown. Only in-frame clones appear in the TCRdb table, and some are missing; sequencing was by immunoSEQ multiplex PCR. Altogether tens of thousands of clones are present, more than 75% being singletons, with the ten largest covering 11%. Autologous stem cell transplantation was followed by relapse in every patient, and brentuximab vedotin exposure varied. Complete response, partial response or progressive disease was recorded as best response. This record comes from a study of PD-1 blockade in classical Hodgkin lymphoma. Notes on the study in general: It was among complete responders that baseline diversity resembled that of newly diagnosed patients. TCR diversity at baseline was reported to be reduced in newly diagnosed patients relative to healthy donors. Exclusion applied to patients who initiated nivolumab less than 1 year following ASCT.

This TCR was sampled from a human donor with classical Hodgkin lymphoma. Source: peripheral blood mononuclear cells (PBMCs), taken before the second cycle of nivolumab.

The CDR3 nucleotides read TGTGCCAGCAGAGGGACAGGGAACTATGGCTACACCTTC. This translates into CASRGTGNYGYTF. The chain links TRBV28 to TRBJ1-2, with 9 positions matching TRBD1. Germline V lookup: CDR1 MDHEN, CDR2 SYDVKM. With 6 bases clipped from V and 2 bases from J, the junction kept 1 base outside the gene matches. The CDR3 has 13 residues.